These 9 T cell receptor beta chains originate from one sample sequenced in a study of graft-versus-host responses after intestinal transplantation. Their antigens remain unidentified. Only in-frame clones appear in the TCRdb table, and some are missing; sequencing was by immunoSEQ multiplex PCR. The sample records 100,000 to 110,000 clones, 87% being singletons. The source material was unstimulated CD4+ T cells sorted from spleen or lymph node cells, sampled before transplant. The receptors stem from a human donor who was the organ donor for an intestinal transplant.

The V gene is TRBV28, the J gene TRBJ2-4; 9 bases are a match to TRBD2. CDR3 length equals 16 residues. The trim removed 3 bases at V and 1 base at J, leaving 4 bases unmatched. Germline V gives CDR1 MDHEN, CDR2 SYDVKM. The CDR3 DNA sequence: TGTGCCAGCAGTTTGCGGGGGGGCCTCGCCAAAAACATTCAGTACTTC. Translating it yields CASSLRGGLAKNIQYF.

The V call is TRBV5-1, the J call TRBJ2-3, with no clear D. This CDR3 has 14 residues. Per the germline V gene, CDR1 is SGHRS and CDR2 is YFSETQ. Trimming pared 4 bases from V and 2 bases from J, leaving 11 bases between. CDR3 DNA sequence: TGCGCCAGCAGCCCCGACTTGGACACAGATACGCAGTATTTT. Encoded protein: CASSPDLDTDTQYF.

The chain has TRBV4-2 and TRBJ1-4; D is undetermined. Per germline, CDR1 LGHNA and CDR2 YNFKEQ. V gave up 0 bases and J gave up 3 bases, with 11 bases separating them. The CDR3 has 16 amino acids. The CDR3 DNA follows: TGTGCCAGCAGCCAAGATCCTCCCCAGCCTAATGAAAAACTGTTTTTT. Translated: CASSQDPPQPNEKLFF.

The chain combines TRBV5-4 with TRBJ2-7; D uncertain. Germline CDR1 SGHNT, CDR2 YYREEE (reference sequence). V was trimmed by 1 base and J by 5 bases, leaving 7 bases between them. The CDR3 is made up of 12 amino acids. The CDR3 sequence is CASSLYGNEQYF. The CDR3 coding sequence is TGTGCCAGCAGCTTGTACGGCAACGAGCAGTACTTC.

The rearrangement joins TRBV10-3 to TRBJ2-3; the match to TRBD2 covers 11 bases. Germline assignment: CDR1 ENHRY and CDR2 SYGVKD. Trimming removed 3 bases from V and 0 bases from J; junction bases left unmatched: 2. This CDR3 contains 16 residues. The chain's CDR3 is CAISDLAGGSTDTQYF. CDR3 nucleotides: TGTGCCATCAGTGATTTAGCGGGGGGGAGCACAGATACGCAGTATTTT.

The chain links TRBV19 to TRBJ1-1; no clear D gene. V dropped 5 bases and J dropped 0 bases, with 13 bases sitting between them. The CDR3 contains 15 residues. Per germline, CDR1 LNHDA and CDR2 SQIVND (reference sequence). This chain's CDR3 is CASSPRSPMNTEAFF. CDR3 coding DNA: TGTGCCAGTAGTCCCCGGTCTCCGATGAACACTGAAGCTTTCTTT.

The gene calls are TRBV6-5 and TRBJ1-6; D might be TRBD1 (6 bases). The CDR3 sequence is 13 residues long. The germline V and J ends were trimmed by 6 bases and 12 bases, with 15 bases remaining between them. The germline V gene encodes CDR1 MNHEY and CDR2 SVGAGI. As DNA, the CDR3 is TGTGCCAGCAGCTCAACAGGGTCGGGACCCCTCCACTTT. Protein product: CASSSTGSGPLHF.

The chain has TRBV5-1 and TRBJ1-2; possibly TRBD1 for D (5 bases). CDR3 size: 16 residues. V was clipped by 4 bases and J by 0 bases, with 16 bases between them. The germline CDR1 and CDR2 sequences are SGHRS and YFSETQ. The CDR3 protein is CASSPLQGTTNYGYTF. The CDR3 coding sequence is TGCGCCAGCAGCCCACTTCAGGGAACCACTAACTATGGCTACACCTTC. Looking up the rest from reference TRBV5-1 and TRBJ1-2 gives the full variable domain: KAGVTQTPRYLIKTRGQQVTLSCSPISGHRSVSWYQQTPGQGLQFLFEYFSETQRNKGNFPGRFSGRQFSNSRSEMNVSTLELGDSALYLCASSPLQGTTNYGYTFGSGTRLTVV.

The CDR3, as DNA: TGTGCCAGCAGTGTTATCAAGGGGGAGCAGTACTTC. It encodes CASSVIKGEQYF. This chain links TRBV25-1 with TRBJ2-7, with a weak D call TRBD1 (5 bases). The CDR3 has 12 residues. The V end lost 4 bases, the J end lost 7 bases, and 11 bases lay between the germline ends. In germline, CDR1 is MGHDK, CDR2 SYGVNS.